This T cell receptor (beta chain) was sequenced during a study of metastatic and nonmetastatic thyroid tumors. No patient received treatment before thyroid surgery. TCRdb recomputed clones from the PCR reads via MiXCR. The sample records 25,000 to 40,000 clones, approximately 19% being singletons. In germline, CDR1 is MGHDK, CDR2 SYGVNS. This CDR3 comprises 16 residues. For this clone: One end of the junction does not line up with germline, which may come from a read error.

Sequenced sample: blood. The chain is built from TRBV25-1 and TRBJ2-3; D might be TRBD1 (5 bases). This receptor was taken from a female donor with papillary thyroid cancer or a benign thyroid nodule (not recorded which). Some clones in this sample may be carry-over from other donors' samples. The CDR3 is CTSSGERQGDTDTQYF. The CDR3 DNA reads TGTACCAGCAGTGGTGAGAGGCAGGGCGACACAGATACGCAGTATTTT.